This T cell receptor (beta chain) derives from a study of cytomegalovirus exposure and HLA in healthy donors. A single count supports this clone. This CDR3 spans 15 amino acids. In germline, CDR1 is SGDLS, CDR2 YYNGEE. With 2 bases clipped from V and 2 bases from J, the junction kept 4 bases outside the gene matches. With 60 Vbeta and 13 Jbeta primers, the PCR was carried out. TCRdb's table, derived via immunoSEQ multiplex PCR, lists solely in-frame clones and lacks some. The data contain just over 150,000 clones, about 80% of them singletons. Input material: PBMCs. The clonotype was recovered from a woman in her forties or fifties in good health and CMV-seropositive. The genes are TRBV9 and TRBJ2-7; the match to TRBD2 covers 10 bases. The CDR3 DNA reads as TGTGCCAGCAGCGTGGCTAGCGGGGGTACCTACGAGCAGTACTTC. Protein: CASSVASGGTYEQYF.